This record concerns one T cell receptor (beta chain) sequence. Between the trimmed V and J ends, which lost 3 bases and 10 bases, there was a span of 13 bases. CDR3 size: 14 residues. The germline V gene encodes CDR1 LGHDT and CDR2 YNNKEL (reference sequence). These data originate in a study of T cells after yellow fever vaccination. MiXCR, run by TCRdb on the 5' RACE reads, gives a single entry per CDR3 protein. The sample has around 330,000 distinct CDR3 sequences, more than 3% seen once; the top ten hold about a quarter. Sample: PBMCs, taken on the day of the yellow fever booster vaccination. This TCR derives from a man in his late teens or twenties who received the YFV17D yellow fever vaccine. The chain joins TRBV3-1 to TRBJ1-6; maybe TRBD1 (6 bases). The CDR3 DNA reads TGTGCCAGCAGCCAGGGGGCAGAGAGGTCACCCCTCCACTTT. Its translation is CASSQGAERSPLHF.